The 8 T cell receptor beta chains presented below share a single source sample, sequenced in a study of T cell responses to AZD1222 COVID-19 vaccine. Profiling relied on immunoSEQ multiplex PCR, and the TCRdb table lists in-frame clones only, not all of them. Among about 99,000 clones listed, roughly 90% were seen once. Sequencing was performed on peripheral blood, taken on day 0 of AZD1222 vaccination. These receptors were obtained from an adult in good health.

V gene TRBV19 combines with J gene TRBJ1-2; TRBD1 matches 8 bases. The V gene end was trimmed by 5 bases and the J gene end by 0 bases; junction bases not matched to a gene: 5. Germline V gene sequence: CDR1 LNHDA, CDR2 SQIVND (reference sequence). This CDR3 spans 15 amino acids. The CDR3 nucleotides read TGTGCCAGTAGTTTGATGACAGGGGCTAACTATGGCTACACCTTC. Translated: CASSLMTGANYGYTF.

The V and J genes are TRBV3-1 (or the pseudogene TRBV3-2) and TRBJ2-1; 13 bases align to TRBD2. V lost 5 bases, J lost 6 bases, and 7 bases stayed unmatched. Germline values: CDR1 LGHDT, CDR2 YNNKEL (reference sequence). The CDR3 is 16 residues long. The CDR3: CASSSRTSGSGNEQFF. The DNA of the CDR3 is TGTGCCAGCAGCTCCCGGACTAGCGGGAGTGGCAATGAGCAGTTCTTC.

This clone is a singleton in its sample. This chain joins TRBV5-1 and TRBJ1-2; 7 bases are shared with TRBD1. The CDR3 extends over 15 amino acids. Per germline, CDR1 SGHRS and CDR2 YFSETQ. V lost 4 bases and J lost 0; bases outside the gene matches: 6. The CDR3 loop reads CASSVTGVANYGYTF. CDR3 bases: TGCGCCAGCAGCGTAACAGGGGTAGCTAACTATGGCTACACCTTC.

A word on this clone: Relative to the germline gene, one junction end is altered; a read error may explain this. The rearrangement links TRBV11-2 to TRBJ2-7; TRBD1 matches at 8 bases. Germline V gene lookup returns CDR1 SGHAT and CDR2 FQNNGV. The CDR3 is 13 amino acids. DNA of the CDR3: TGTGCCAGCAGCCCCTTCCGCGAACAGGGGGGCAGCTTC. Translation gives CASSPFREQGGSF.

CDR3 loop: CASSDPGLALAKNIQYF. In nucleotides, the CDR3 is TGTGCCAGCAGCGACCCGGGACTAGCTTTAGCCAAAAACATTCAGTACTTC. The chain couples TRBV7-2 to TRBJ2-4, with 9 bases lining up with TRBD2. CDR1 and CDR2 from the germline V gene are SGHTA and FQGNSA. The CDR3 runs to 17 residues. V lost 5 bases and J lost 0; bases outside the gene matches: 8.

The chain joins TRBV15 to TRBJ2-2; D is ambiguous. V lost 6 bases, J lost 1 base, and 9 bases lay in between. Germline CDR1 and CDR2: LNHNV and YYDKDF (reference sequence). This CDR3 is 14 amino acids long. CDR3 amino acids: CATRATGNTGELFF. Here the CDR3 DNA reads TGTGCCACCAGAGCTACCGGGAACACCGGGGAGCTGTTTTTT.

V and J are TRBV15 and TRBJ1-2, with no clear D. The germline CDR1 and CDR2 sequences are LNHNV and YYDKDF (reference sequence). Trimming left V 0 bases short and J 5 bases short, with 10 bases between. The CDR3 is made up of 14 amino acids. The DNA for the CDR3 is TGTGCCACCAGCAGAGATGCGACGGGGTATGGCTACACCTTC. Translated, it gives CATSRDATGYGYTF.

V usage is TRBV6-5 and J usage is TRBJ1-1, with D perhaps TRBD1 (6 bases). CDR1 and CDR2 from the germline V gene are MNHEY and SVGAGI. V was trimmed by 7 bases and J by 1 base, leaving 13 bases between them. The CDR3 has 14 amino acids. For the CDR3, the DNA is TGTGCCAGCAAAGGTTTAGGGGGGAACACTGAAGCTTTCTTT. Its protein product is CASKGLGGNTEAFF.